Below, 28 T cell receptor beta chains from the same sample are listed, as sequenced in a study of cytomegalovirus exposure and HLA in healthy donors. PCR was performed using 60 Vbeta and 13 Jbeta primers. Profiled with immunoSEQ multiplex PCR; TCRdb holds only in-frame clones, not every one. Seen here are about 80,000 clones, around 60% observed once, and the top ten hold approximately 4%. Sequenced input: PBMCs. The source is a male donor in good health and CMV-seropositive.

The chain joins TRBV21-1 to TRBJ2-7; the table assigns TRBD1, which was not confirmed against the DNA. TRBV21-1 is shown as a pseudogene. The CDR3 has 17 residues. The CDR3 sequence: CASSHLGGTAATYEQYF. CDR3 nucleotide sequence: TGTGCCAGCAGCCACCTAGGCGGGACAGCAGCAACCTACGAGCAGTACTTC.

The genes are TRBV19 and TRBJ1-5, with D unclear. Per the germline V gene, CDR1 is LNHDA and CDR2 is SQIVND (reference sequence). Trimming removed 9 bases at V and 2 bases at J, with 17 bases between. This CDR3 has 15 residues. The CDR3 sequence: CASTTSGSRNQPQHF. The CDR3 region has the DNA TGTGCCAGCACCACTTCGGGGTCCCGCAATCAGCCCCAGCATTTT.

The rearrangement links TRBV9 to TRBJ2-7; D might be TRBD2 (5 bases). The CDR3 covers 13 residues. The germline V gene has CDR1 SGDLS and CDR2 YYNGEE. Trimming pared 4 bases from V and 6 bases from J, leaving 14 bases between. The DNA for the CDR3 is TGTGCCAGCAGCCAAGGACTCCTGGGCGAGCAGTACTTC. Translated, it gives CASSQGLLGEQYF.

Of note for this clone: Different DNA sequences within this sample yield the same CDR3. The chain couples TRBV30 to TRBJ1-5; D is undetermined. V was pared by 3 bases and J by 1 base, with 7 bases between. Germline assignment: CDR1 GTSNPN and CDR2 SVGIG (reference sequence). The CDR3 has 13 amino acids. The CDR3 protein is CAWRGGSNQPQHF. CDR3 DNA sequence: TGTGCCTGGAGGGGAGGGAGCAATCAGCCCCAGCATTTT. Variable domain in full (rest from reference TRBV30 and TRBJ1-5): SQTIHQWPATLVQPVGSPLSLECTVEGTSNPNLYWYRQAAGRGLQLLFYSVGIGQISSEVPQNLSASRPQDRQFILSSKKLLLSDSGFYLCAWRGGSNQPQHFGDGTRLSIL.

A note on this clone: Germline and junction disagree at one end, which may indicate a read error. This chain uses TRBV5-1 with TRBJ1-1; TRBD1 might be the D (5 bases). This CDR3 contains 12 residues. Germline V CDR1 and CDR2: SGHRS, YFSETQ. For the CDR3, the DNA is TGCGCCAGCAGCCTAAAGGACACCGAAGCTTTCTTT. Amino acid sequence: CASSLKDTEAFF.

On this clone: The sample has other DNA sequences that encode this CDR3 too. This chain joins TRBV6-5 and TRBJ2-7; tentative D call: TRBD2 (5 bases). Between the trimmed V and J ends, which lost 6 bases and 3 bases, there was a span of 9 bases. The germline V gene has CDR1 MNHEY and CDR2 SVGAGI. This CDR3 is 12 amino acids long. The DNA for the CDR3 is TGTGCCAGCAGGGAAGGGAGCTACGAGCAGTACTTC. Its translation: CASREGSYEQYF.

CDR3 region: CATRGHGRPTEQFF. The CDR3 DNA follows: TGTGCCACCAGGGGGCACGGGAGGCCGACTGAGCAGTTCTTC. This chain links TRBV27 with TRBJ2-1, with D possibly being TRBD1 (8 bases). The CDR3 consists of 14 residues. Germline V gene data show CDR1 as MNHEY and CDR2 as SMNVEV (reference sequence). V was shortened by 10 bases and J by 9 bases, with 22 bases between the two germline ends.

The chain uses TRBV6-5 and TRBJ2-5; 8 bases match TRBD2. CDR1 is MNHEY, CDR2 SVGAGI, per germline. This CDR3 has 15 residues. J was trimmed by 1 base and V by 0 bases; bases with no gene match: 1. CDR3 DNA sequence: TGTGCCAGCAGTTACTCGACTAGCGTCCAAGAGACCCAGTACTTC. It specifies CASSYSTSVQETQYF.

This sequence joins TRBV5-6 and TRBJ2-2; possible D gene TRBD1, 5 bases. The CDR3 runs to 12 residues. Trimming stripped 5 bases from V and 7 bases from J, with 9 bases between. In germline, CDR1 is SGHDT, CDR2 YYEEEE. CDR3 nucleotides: TGTGCCAGCAGGGGGCCCGACGGGGAGCTGTTTTTT. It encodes CASRGPDGELFF.

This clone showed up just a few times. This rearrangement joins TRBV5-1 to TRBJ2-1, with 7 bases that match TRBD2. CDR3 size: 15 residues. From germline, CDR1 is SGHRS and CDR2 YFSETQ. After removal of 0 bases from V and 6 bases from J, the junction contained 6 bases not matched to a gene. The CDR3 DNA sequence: TGCGCCAGCAGCTTGGACGGGAGGAGGATCAATGAGCAGTTCTTC. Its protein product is CASSLDGRRINEQFF.

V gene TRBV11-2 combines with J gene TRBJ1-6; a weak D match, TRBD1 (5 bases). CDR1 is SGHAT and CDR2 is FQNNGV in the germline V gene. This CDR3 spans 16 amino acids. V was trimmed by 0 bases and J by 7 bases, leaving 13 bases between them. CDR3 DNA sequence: TGTGCCAGCAGCTTAGATCCGGGGGGACTGAATTCACCCCTCCACTTT. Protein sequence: CASSLDPGGLNSPLHF.

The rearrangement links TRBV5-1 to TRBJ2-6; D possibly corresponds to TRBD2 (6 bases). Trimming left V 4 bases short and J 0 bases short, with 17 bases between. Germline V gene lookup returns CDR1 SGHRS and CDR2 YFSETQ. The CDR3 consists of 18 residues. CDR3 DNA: TGCGCCAGCAGCACCATCCAGGGAGGAGCCTCTGGGGCCAACGTCCTGACTTTC. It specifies CASSTIQGGASGANVLTF.

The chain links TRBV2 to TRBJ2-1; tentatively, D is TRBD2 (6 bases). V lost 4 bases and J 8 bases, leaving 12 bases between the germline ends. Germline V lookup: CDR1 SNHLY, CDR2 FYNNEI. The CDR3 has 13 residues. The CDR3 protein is CASSGPASDEQFF. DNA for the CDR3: TGTGCCAGCAGTGGGCCAGCTAGCGATGAGCAGTTCTTC.

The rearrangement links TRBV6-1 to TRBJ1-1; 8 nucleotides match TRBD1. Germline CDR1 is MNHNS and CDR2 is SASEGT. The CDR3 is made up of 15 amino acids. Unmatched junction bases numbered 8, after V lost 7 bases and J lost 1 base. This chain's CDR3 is CASNPRGQGNTEAFF. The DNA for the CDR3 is TGTGCCAGCAATCCACGAGGACAGGGGAACACTGAAGCTTTCTTT.

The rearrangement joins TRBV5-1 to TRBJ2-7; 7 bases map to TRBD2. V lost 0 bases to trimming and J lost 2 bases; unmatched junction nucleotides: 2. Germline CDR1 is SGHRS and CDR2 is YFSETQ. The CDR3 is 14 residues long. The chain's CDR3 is CASSLEAGAYEQYF. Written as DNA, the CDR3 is TGCGCCAGCAGCTTGGAGGCGGGAGCCTACGAGCAGTACTTC.

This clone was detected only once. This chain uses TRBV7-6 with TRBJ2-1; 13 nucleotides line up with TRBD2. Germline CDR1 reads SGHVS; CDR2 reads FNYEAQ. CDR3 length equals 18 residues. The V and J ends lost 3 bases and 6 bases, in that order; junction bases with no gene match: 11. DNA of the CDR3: TGTGCCAGCAGCTTCGGACTAGCGGGAGAAGCGGGGTCCAATGAGCAGTTCTTC. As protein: CASSFGLAGEAGSNEQFF.

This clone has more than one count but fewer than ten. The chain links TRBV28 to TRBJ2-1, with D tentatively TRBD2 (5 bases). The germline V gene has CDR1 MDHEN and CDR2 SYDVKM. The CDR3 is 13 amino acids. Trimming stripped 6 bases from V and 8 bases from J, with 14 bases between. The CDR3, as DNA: TGTGCCAGCAGGATACACGAGGAGGATGAGCAGTTCTTC. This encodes CASRIHEEDEQFF.

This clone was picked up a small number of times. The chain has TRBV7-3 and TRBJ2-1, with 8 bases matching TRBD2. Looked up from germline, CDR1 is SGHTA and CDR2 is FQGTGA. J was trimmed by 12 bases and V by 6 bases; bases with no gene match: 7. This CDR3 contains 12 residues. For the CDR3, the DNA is TGTGCCAGCAGTTCTTCAAGCGGGAGGCAGTTCTTC. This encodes CASSSSSGRQFF.

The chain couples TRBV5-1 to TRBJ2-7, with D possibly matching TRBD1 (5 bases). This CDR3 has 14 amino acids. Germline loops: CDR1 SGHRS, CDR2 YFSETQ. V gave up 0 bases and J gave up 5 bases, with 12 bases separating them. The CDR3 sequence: CASSLEGPLNEQYF. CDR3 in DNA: TGCGCCAGCAGCTTGGAGGGGCCGTTGAACGAGCAGTACTTC.

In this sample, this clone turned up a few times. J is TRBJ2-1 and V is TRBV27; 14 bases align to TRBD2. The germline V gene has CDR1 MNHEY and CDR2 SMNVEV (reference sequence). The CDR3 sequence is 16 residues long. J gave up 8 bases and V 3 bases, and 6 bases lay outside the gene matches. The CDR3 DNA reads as TGTGCCAGCAGTTTTGCCGGGACTAGCGGGAGAGATGAGCAGTTCTTC. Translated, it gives CASSFAGTSGRDEQFF.

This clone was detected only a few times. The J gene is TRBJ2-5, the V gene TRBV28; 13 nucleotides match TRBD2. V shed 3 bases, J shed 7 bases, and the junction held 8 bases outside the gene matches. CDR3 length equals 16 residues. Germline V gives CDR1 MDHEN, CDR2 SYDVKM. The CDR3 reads CASSLGTSGDPGTQYF. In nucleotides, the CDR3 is TGTGCCAGCAGTTTGGGGACTAGCGGGGACCCCGGGACCCAGTACTTC.

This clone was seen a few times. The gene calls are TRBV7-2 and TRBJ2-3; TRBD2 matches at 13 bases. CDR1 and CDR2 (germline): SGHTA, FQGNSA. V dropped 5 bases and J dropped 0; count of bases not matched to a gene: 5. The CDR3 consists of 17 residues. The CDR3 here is CASSPGTSGTSTDTQYF. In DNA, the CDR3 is TGTGCCAGCAGCCCCGGGACTAGCGGGACTAGCACAGATACGCAGTATTTT. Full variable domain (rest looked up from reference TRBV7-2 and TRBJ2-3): GAGVSQSPSNKVTEKGKDVELRCDPISGHTALYWYRQSLGQGLEFLIYFQGNSAPDKSGLPSDRFSAERTGGSVSTLTIQRTQQEDSAVYLCASSPGTSGTSTDTQYFGPGTRLTVL.

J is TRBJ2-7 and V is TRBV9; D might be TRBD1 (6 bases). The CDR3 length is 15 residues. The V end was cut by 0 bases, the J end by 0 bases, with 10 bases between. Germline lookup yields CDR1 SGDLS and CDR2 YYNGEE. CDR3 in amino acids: CASSVEQGSSYEQYF. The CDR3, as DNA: TGTGCCAGCAGCGTAGAGCAGGGGAGCTCCTACGAGCAGTACTTC. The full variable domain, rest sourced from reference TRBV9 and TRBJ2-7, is DSGVTQTPKHLITATGQRVTLRCSPRSGDLSVYWYQQSLDQGLQFLIQYYNGEERAKGNILERFSAQQFPDLHSELNLSSLELGDSALYFCASSVEQGSSYEQYFGPGTRLTVT.

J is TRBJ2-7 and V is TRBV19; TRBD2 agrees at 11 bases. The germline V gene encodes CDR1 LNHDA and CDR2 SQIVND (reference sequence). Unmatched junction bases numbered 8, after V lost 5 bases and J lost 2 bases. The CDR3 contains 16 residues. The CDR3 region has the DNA TGTGCCAGTAGTTCCCAGACTAGCGGGATAACCTACGAGCAGTACTTC. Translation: CASSSQTSGITYEQYF.

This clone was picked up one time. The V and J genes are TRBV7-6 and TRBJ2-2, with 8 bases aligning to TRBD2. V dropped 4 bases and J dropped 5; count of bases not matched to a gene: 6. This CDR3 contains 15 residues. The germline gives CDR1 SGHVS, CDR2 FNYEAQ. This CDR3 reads CASSSSGGRTGELFF. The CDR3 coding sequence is TGTGCCAGCAGCTCATCGGGGGGGCGGACCGGGGAGCTGTTTTTT.

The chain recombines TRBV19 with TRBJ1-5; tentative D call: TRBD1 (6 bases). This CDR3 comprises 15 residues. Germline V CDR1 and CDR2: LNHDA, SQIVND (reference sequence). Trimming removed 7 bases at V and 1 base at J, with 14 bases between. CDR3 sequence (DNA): TGTGCCAGTATGGACAGCTATTTCAGCAATCAGCCCCAGCATTTT. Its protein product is CASMDSYFSNQPQHF.

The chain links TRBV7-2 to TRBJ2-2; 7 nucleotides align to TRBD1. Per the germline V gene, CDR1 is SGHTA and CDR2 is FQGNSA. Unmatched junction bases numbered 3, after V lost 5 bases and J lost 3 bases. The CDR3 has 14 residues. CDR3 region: CASSRTGDTGELFF. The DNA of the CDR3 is TGTGCCAGCAGCAGGACAGGCGACACCGGGGAGCTGTTTTTT.

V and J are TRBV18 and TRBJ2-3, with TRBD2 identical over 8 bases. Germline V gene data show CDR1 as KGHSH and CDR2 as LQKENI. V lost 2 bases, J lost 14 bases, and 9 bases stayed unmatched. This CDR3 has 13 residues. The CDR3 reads CASSPSRGGDPYF. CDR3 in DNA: TGTGCCAGCTCACCAAGTCGGGGGGGTGACCCGTATTTT.